This is a list of T cell receptor beta chains from one sample in a study of blood T cell repertoires in COVID-19. Here immunoSEQ multiplex PCR was the method, and the copy in TCRdb shows in-frame clones only, minus some. The sample lists 200,000 to 250,000 clones, under 90% occurring once. Specimen: peripheral blood. Source of these receptors: a man aged 45-60 years with COVID-19, enrolled during active disease. Each CDR3 is given with its conserved first and last residue. A D gene is named only where the DNA matches it firmly. Size tells how often a clone was seen (once, few, many) or the class of an expanded clone, and some rows leave it out.

size | J | D | V | DNA | CDR3
- | TRBJ1-1 | - | TRBV6-4 | TGTGCCAGCAGTGACCCGGGGGAAGCCAACACTGAAGCTTTCTTT | CASSDPGEANTEAFF
- | TRBJ2-1 | - | TRBV24-1 | TGTGCCACCAGTGCGGGACTGGGAGTCTACAATGAGCAGTTCTTC | CATSAGLGVYNEQFF
- | TRBJ2-7 | TRBD2 | TRBV7-3 | TGTGCCAGCAGCCCCCGGGGCCTAGCGGAACAGTACTTC | CASSPRGLAEQYF
- | TRBJ1-2 | - | TRBV5-1 | TGCGCCAGCAGCTTGGCAGGTGCGGGAAACTATGGCTACACCTTC | CASSLAGAGNYGYTF
- | TRBJ1-1 | TRBD1 | TRBV29-1 | TGCAGCGCCGGACAGGGTTCGAACACTGAAGCTTTCTTT | CSAGQGSNTEAFF
- | TRBJ2-3 | - | TRBV11-3 | TGTGCCAGCAGCTTAGCCCCCAACACAGATACGCAGTATTTT | CASSLAPNTDTQYF
- | TRBJ1-1 | - | TRBV12-3/TRBV12-4 | TGTGCCAGCAGTGGCTGGGGGCCTGGTGAAGCTTTCTTT | CASSGWGPGEAFF
- | TRBJ1-2 | - | TRBV7-9 | TGTGCCAGCAGCTTAGGCGTGGACACCTATGGCTACACCTTC | CASSLGVDTYGYTF
- | TRBJ1-4 | TRBD1 | TRBV10-3 | TGTGCCATCAGCCGGGACAGGGGAGAAAAACTGTTTTTT | CAISRDRGEKLFF
once | TRBJ2-1 | TRBD2 | TRBV5-1 | TGCGCCAGCAGCTTTAGCGGGGGGGCGGGAGTTGAGCAGTTCTTC | CASSFSGGAGVEQFF
- | TRBJ1-1 | - | TRBV9 | TGTGCCCAAAGGTCGGGGAGAGGTACTGAAGCTTTCTTT | CAQRSGRGTEAFF
once | TRBJ2-2 | TRBD1 | TRBV14 | TGTGCCAGCAGCCGAGACAGGGCCGGGGAGCTGTTTTTT | CASSRDRAGELFF
- | TRBJ1-4 | TRBD1 | TRBV7-2 | TGTGCCAGCAGCCACAGGGGGCTGAGTGAAAAACTGTTTTTT | CASSHRGLSEKLFF
- | TRBJ2-3 | TRBD1 | TRBV9 | TGTGCCAGCAGCTTACGCCCGACAGGGGGCGCAGATACGCAGTATTTT | CASSLRPTGGADTQYF
- | TRBJ1-3 | - | TRBV5-4 | TGTGCCAGCAGCATCCAGGGGTCTGGAAACACCATATATTTT | CASSIQGSGNTIYF
- | TRBJ1-1 | - | TRBV5-1 | TGCGCCAGCAGCTTGGCCGGTAGAACGACTGAAGCTTTCTTT | CASSLAGRTTEAFF
- | TRBJ1-4 | TRBD1 | TRBV12-3/TRBV12-4 | TGTGCCACCATGACTAACAGGGGGGAAAAACTGTTTTTT | CATMTNRGEKLFF
- | TRBJ2-5 | TRBD1 | TRBV5-1 | TGCGCCAGCAGCTTGGGACAGGGCGGGCGAGAGACCCAGTACTTC | CASSLGQGGRETQYF
- | TRBJ2-2 | TRBD1 | TRBV7-6 | TGTGCCAGCAGCCGCCGGGACAGAAACACCGGGGAGCTGTTTTTT | CASSRRDRNTGELFF
- | TRBJ1-4 | TRBD1 | TRBV6-2/TRBV6-3 | TGTGCCAGCAGTACCTGGACAGGGGGCCATAATGAAAAACTGTTTTTT | CASSTWTGGHNEKLFF
- | TRBJ2-7 | TRBD2 | TRBV19 | TGTGCCAGTAGGCGTTCCCCGGGACTAGGGGCCGCCGAGCAGTACTTC | CASRRSPGLGAAEQYF
- | TRBJ1-2 | - | TRBV19 | TGTGCCAGTAGTTTTGGCGGGGACTATGGCTACACCTTC | CASSFGGDYGYTF
- | TRBJ2-7 | - | TRBV28 | TGTGCCAGCACCCCTCAGGGCTTTGGCGAGCAGTACTTC | CASTPQGFGEQYF
- | TRBJ2-4 | - | TRBV5-6 | TGTGCCAGCAGCTTGATGGCAGGGGATAAAAACATTCAGTACTTC | CASSLMAGDKNIQYF
- | TRBJ1-3 | TRBD1 | TRBV10-3 | TGTGCCATCAGCTCAGGGGGCCTCTCTGGAAACACCATATATTTT | CAISSGGLSGNTIYF
- | TRBJ1-6 | TRBD1 | TRBV27 | TGTGCCAGCAGTGTCACAGGGGGCTTGGGGAATTCACCCCTCCACTTT | CASSVTGGLGNSPLHF
- | TRBJ1-3 | - | TRBV2 | TGTGCCAGCAATACAGGGACTGGAAACACCATATATTTT | CASNTGTGNTIYF
once | TRBJ1-6 | - | TRBV9 | TGTGCCAGCAGCGTCGGGTCGGCAAATTCACCCCTCCACTTT | CASSVGSANSPLHF
- | TRBJ1-5 | - | TRBV5-6 | TGTGCCAGCAGCTTGCGGGAATTGGGAAATCAGCCCCAGCATTTT | CASSLRELGNQPQHF
- | TRBJ1-2 | TRBD1 | TRBV11-2 | TGTGCCAGCAGTCCCGGGACAGGGTCTATCTACACCTTC | CASSPGTGSIYTF
- | TRBJ1-2 | TRBD1 | TRBV10-3 | TGTGCCATCAGTGAGTCGGACAGGGGGCGCGCGTCTCCTGGCTACACCTTC | CAISESDRGRASPGYTF
once | TRBJ2-7 | TRBD2 | TRBV20-1 | TGCAGTGCTAGTTCTAGCGGGAGCTACTACGAGCAGTACTTC | CSASSSGSYYEQYF
- | TRBJ2-3 | - | TRBV6-2/TRBV6-3 | TGTGCCAGCAGCTCAGACTCGCTTGCGTGGGCAGATACGCAGTATTTT | CASSSDSLAWADTQYF
few | TRBJ1-1 | TRBD1 | TRBV30 | TGTGCCTGGAGGCGGACAGGGTGGAACACTGAAGCTTTCTTT | CAWRRTGWNTEAFF
- | TRBJ1-6 | - | TRBV4-2 | TGTGCCAGCAGCCCCCCCGCAGGGGTAAATAATTCACCCCTCCACTTT | CASSPPAGVNNSPLHF
few | TRBJ1-5 | - | TRBV2 | TGTGCCAGCAGTGAAGCGCCCCGGACAGTTAGCAATCAGCCCCAGCATTTT | CASSEAPRTVSNQPQHF